This T cell receptor (beta chain) derives from a study of neurological immune-mediated disorders. Study-wide context: The roughly 34 patients with multiple sclerosis comprised roughly 31 relapsing-remitting cases and 3 secondary progressive cases.

The authors made cDNA by 5'RACE with 10-nucleotide random UMIs. MiXCR, run by TCRdb on the 5' RACE reads, gives a single entry per CDR3 protein. The table has 87,000 or so distinct CDR3 sequences, roughly 4% seen once. CDR1 and CDR2 from the germline V gene are SGHTA and FQGNSA. V lost 6 bases and J lost 2; bases outside the gene matches: 6. The CDR3 loop spans 14 amino acids. This clonotype was observed many times. Its antigen is currently unknown. General study results and limits: The greatest TCR clonal expansion occurred in HTLV-1-associated myelopathy and the least in multiple sclerosis, which fell below healthy controls.

The sequenced sample was PBMCs. The chain has TRBV7-2 and TRBJ2-7; TRBD1 matches 8 bases. The TCR was taken from a woman under 30 with multiple sclerosis. The CDR3 region has the DNA TGTGCCAGCAGTTTTTGGACAGGGACCTACGAGCAGTACTTC. Translating it yields CASSFWTGTYEQYF.